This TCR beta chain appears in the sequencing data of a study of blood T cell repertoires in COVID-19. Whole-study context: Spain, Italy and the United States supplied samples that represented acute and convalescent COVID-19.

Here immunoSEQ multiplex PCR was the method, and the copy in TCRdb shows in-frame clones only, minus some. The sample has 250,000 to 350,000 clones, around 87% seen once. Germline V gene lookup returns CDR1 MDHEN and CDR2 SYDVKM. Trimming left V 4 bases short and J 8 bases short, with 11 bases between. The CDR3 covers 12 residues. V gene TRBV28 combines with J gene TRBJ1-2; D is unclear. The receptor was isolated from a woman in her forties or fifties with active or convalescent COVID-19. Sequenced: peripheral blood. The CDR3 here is CASSSMGLGYTF. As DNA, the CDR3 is TGTGCCAGCAGTTCGATGGGCTTAGGCTACACCTTC.